The sequence of this T cell receptor (beta chain) was determined in a study of blood T cell repertoires in COVID-19 (dated by TCRdb to between 2020 and 2021). For the wider study: The collaborator samples originated in the United States, Italy and Spain and spanned the acute and convalescent phases of COVID-19. The repertoires were released in a freely available public database intended as a resource for research on the immune response to SARS-CoV-2. A de-identified subject ID, COVID-19 status, age in years and sex were almost always included in the sample metadata. The samples were drawn from two sources: the first 160 participants of the ongoing ImmuneRACE study, and 1,000 to 1,500 subjects contributed by 6 global collaborators. The dataset comprised deeply sampled blood TCRbeta repertoires from subjects exposed to, actively infected with, or recovered from COVID-19. The material from the prospective study consisted of cDNA or gDNA derived from T cells, B-cell-depleted T cells, or PBMCs. Where HLA class I and class II types were available, the types were taken from metadata supplied by the sample provider, not from assay-based typing.

Each collaborating institution followed its own protocols to collect whole blood in K2EDTA tubes. For TCRbeta analysis, collaborators shipped samples in one of three forms: frozen whole blood, isolated PBMCs, or DNA extracted from either of those sample types. The immunoSEQ Assay, a bias-controlled multiplex PCR, was used to amplify TCRbeta CDR3 regions from genomic DNA. In the original analysis: The number of nucleated cells in each sample was estimated from the amplification of reference gene primers within the assay. Sequence reads were collapsed and filtered to measure the absolute abundance of every unique TCRbeta CDR3 rearrangement. Productive Simpson clonality was computed per sample as the square root of Simpson's diversity index over productive rearrangements. Held by TCRdb, this immuneACCESS table contains in-frame sequences only and omits some clones. Under half of the omission traces to an unresolved V gene where checked; the cause of the rest is unknown. D and trimming come from the DNA, and the V and J calls and clone size come from that table. The sample includes 150,000 to 200,000 clones, with 65% to 90% observed a single time. The ten largest clones capture around 8.2% of the sample.

About this clone itself: The clone's antigen remains unknown. Within one base of it there is no much larger clone, and no base qualities were kept.

Study-wide conclusions, independent of this receptor: Clinical and demographic metadata were provided uncurated, with the amount varying by source and participant.

Relative to germline, V is 2 bases shorter and J is 5 bases shorter, with 10 bases between their ends. For CDR1 and CDR2, the germline V gene (reference sequence) lists MNHNY and SVGAGI. From cysteine to phenylalanine, the CDR3 is 14 amino acids long. This entry keeps only the CDR3 DNA: 42 bases, framed from base 1. The chain uses TRBV6-6 and TRBJ2-1; the D gene is perhaps TRBD1, from 5 matching bases. The clonotype was recovered from a man in his 60s with acute or convalescent COVID-19. Sequenced sample: peripheral blood. Here the CDR3 is given as CASSYAGMHNEQFF. The sequenced DNA is TGTGCCAGCAGTTACGCAGGGATGCACAATGAGCAGTTCTTC.